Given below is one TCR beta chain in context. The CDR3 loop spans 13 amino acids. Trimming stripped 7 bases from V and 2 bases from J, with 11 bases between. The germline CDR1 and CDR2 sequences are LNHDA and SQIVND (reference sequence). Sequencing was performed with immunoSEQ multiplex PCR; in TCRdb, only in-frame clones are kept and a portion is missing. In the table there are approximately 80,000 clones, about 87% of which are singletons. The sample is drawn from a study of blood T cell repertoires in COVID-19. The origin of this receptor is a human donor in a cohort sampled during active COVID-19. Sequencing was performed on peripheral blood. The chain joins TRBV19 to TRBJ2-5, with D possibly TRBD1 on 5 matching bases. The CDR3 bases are TGTGCCAGTAATCAGGGTAGGCAAGAGACCCAGTACTTC. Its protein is CASNQGRQETQYF.